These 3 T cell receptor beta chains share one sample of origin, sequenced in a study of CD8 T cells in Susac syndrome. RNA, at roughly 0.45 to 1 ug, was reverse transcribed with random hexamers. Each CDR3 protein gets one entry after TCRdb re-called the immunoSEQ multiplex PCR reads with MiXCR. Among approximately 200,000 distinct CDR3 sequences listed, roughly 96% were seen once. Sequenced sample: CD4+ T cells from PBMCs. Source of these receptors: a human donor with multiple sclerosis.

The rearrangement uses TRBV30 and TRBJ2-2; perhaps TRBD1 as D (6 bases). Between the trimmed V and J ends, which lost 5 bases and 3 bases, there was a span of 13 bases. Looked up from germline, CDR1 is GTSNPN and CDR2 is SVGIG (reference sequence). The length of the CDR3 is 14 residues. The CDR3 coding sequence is TGTGCCTGGGTCAGGGGCCCTCACACCGGGGAGCTGTTTTTT. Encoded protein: CAWVRGPHTGELFF.

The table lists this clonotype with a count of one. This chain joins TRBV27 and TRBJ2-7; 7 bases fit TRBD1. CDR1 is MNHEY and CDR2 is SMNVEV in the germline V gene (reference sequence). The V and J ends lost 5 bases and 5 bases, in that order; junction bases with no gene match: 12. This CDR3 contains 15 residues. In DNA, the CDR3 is TGTGCCAGCAGTCAAAGGGACAGAAGAGTCGACGAGCAGTACTTC. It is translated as CASSQRDRRVDEQYF.

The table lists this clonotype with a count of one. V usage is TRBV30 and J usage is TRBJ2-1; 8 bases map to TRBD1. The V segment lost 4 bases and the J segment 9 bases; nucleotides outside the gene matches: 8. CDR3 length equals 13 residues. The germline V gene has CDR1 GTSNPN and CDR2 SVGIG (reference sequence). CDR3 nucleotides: TGTGCCTGGACCATTGACAGGGGAAGTGAGCAGTTCTTC. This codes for CAWTIDRGSEQFF.